This entry lists 7 T cell receptor beta chains sequenced from one sample in a study of blood T cell repertoires in COVID-19 (dated by TCRdb to the early 2020s). The library came from the immunoSEQ multiplex PCR assay. TCRdb obtained this table from immuneACCESS and retained in-frame rearrangements with V and J assigned. These tables miss some clones; where compared with another copy, unresolved V genes account for less than half of the shortfall, and the remainder is unexplained. Counted in this sample were roughly 330,000 clones; roughly 90% of them appeared once. 3.5% to 4.5% of the sample goes to the ten largest clones. Sequencing was performed on peripheral blood. All receptors derive from a woman between 45 and 60 years old with active or convalescent COVID-19.

This clone was seen a handful of times. This chain uses TRBV25-1 with TRBJ1-6, with D hard to call. The V and J ends lost 3 bases and 10 bases respectively, with 4 bases between them. The CDR3 consists of 11 residues. CDR1 is MGHDK and CDR2 is SYGVNS in the germline V gene. The CDR3 loop is CASSDGSPLHF. The DNA of the CDR3 is TGTGCCAGCAGTGACGGGTCACCCCTCCACTTT.

The V gene is TRBV6-1, the J gene TRBJ1-5; D unclear. Deletions cut 1 base from V and 6 bases from J, with 16 bases between. The germline CDR1 and CDR2 sequences are MNHNS and SASEGT. The CDR3 length is 16 residues. CDR3 in DNA: TGTGCCAGCAGTGAAGAAATGAGGGTTTTCGTTCAGCCCCAGCATTTT. Its translation: CASSEEMRVFVQPQHF.

This chain links TRBV2 with TRBJ2-1; 9 bases fit TRBD2. Germline loops: CDR1 SNHLY, CDR2 FYNNEI. The V and J ends lost 0 bases and 7 bases, in that order; junction bases with no gene match: 4. This CDR3 spans 15 amino acids. CDR3 DNA sequence: TGTGCCAGCAGTGAAGCTAGCGGGAGATTTAATGAGCAGTTCTTC. Protein: CASSEASGRFNEQFF.

The chain couples TRBV5-5 to TRBJ1-4; 12 positions match TRBD1. J lost 7 bases, V lost 2 bases, and 3 bases had no gene match. Germline CDR1 is SGHKS and CDR2 is YYEKEE (reference sequence). CDR3 size: 15 residues. The CDR3 is CASSLGTGGGEKLFF. The CDR3 coding sequence is TGTGCCAGCAGCTTAGGGACAGGGGGCGGTGAAAAACTGTTTTTT.

The chain has TRBV7-2 and TRBJ2-3; tentative D call: TRBD2 (6 bases). V lost 2 bases and J 1 base, leaving 10 bases between the germline ends. Per the germline V gene, CDR1 is SGHTA and CDR2 is FQGNSA. The CDR3 is 15 amino acids. CDR3 coding DNA: TGTGCCAGCAGCTTAACTAGCTTGGGCACAGATACGCAGTATTTT. Encoded protein: CASSLTSLGTDTQYF.

V usage is TRBV7-2 and J usage is TRBJ2-7; tentative D call: TRBD1 (6 bases). The germline CDR1 and CDR2 sequences are SGHTA and FQGNSA. CDR3 length equals 15 residues. Trimming took off 3 bases at V and 3 bases at J, with 15 bases between the two ends. CDR3 bases: TGTGCCAGCAGCTTGAACAGGGCTGCCGGCTACGAGCAGTACTTC. It specifies CASSLNRAAGYEQYF.

The chain links TRBV29-1 to TRBJ2-7; 8 bases are a match to TRBD1. Trimming cost V 0 bases and J 2 bases; bases outside gene matches: 6. Germline CDR1 and CDR2: SQVTM and ANQGSEA. This CDR3 region has 15 residues. The CDR3 sequence is CSVEDPGQDPYEQYF. The CDR3 DNA follows: TGCAGCGTTGAAGATCCGGGACAGGACCCCTACGAGCAGTACTTC.